This T cell receptor beta chain came from a study of PD-L1 blockade in urothelial cancer. Study-level information: Blood analyses occurred 3 weeks (second dose) and 6 weeks post treatment start.

This clone was seen once. Method: immunoSEQ multiplex PCR; TCRdb's copy keeps in-frame clones and lacks some. Of about 74,000 clones detected, about nine tenths appear once; the ten largest clones hold 3.5% to 5.5%. The CDR3 consists of 15 residues. Trimming removed 4 bases at V and 7 bases at J, with 20 bases between. CDR1 SGHDT and CDR2 YYEEEE come from the germline V gene. Time point: pretreatment peripheral blood. The source is a man aged 70 or older with urothelial cancer. The sample here was PBMCs, taken around atezolizumab (anti-PD-L1) treatment. The V gene is TRBV5-6, the J gene TRBJ1-2, with D perhaps TRBD1 (6 bases). DNA for the CDR3: TGTGCCAGCAGCCCCGGCTGGGGGCACCGGGGTGGCTACACCTTC. Its translation: CASSPGWGHRGGYTF.